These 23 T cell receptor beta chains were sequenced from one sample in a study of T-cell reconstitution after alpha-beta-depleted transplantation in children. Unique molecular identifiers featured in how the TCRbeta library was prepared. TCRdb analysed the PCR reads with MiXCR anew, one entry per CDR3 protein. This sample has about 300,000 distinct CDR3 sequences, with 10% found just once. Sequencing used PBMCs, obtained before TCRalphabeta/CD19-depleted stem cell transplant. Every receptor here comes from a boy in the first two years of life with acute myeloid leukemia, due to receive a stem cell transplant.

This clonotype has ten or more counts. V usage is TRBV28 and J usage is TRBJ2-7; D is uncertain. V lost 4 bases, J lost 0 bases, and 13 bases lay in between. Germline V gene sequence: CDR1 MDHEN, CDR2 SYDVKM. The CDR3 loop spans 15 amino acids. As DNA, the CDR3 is TGTGCCAGCAGTTCCGGACCGACCGGCTCCTACGAGCAGTACTTC. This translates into CASSSGPTGSYEQYF.

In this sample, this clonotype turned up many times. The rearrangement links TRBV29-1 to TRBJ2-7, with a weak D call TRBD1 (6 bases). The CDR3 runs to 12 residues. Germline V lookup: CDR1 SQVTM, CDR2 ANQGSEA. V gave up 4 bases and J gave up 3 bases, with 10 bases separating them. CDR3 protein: CSVAIQGYEQYF. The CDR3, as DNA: TGCAGCGTTGCCATACAGGGCTACGAGCAGTACTTC.

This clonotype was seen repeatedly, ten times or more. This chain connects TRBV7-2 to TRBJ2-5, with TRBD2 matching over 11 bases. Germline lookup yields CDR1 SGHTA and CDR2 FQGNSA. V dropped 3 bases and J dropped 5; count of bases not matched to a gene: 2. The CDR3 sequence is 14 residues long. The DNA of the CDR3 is TGTGCCAGCAGCTTGACTAGCGGGATTGAGACCCAGTACTTC. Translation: CASSLTSGIETQYF.

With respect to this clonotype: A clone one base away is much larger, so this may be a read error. The DNA for the CDR3 is TGTGCCAGCAGTGACTCAACGGTGGTTAGTGTGCAGTTCTTC. It codes for CASSDSTVVSVQFF. The J gene is TRBJ2-1, the V gene TRBV25-1, with D hard to call. Germline lookup yields CDR1 MGHDK and CDR2 SYGVNS. V was shortened by 3 bases and J by 12 bases, with 18 bases between the two germline ends. This CDR3 spans 14 amino acids.

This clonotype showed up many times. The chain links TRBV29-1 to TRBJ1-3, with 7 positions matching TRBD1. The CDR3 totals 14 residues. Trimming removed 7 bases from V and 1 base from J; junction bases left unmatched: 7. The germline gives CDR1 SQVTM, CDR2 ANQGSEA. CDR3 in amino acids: CSAQQGTSGNTIYF. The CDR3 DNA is TGCAGCGCACAACAGGGGACGTCTGGAAACACCATATATTTT.

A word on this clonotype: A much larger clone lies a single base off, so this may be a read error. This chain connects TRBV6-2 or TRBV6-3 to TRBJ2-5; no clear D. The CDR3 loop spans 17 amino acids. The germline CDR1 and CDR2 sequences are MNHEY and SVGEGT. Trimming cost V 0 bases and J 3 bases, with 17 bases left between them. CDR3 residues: CASSYSHQIGMEETQYF. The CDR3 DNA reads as TGTGCCAGCAGTTACTCTCATCAGATTGGAATGGAAGAGACCCAGTACTTC.

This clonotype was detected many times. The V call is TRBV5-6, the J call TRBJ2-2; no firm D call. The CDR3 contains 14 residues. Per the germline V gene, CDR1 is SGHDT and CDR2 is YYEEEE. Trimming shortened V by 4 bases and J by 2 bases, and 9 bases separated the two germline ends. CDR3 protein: CASSLKPNTGELFF. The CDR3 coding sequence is TGTGCCAGCAGCCTTAAGCCCAACACCGGGGAGCTGTTTTTT. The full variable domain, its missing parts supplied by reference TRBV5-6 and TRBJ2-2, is DAGVTQSPTHLIKTRGQQVTLRCSPKSGHDTVSWYQQALGQGPQFIFQYYEEEERQRGNFPDRFSGHQFPNYSSELNVNALLLGDSALYLCASSLKPNTGELFFGEGSRLTVL.

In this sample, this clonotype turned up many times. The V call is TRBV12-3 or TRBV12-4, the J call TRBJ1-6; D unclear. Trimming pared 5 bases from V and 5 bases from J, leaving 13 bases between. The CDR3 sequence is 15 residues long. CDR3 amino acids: CASSPRLGNNSPLHF. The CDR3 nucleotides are TGTGCCAGCAGTCCCCGATTGGGTAATAATTCACCCCTCCACTTT.

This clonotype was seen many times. The CDR3 loop reads CASSEQGYGYTF. CDR3 coding DNA: TGTGCCAGCAGTGAACAGGGGTATGGCTACACCTTC. This chain joins TRBV6-1 and TRBJ1-2; a weak D match, TRBD1 (6 bases). Germline values: CDR1 MNHNS, CDR2 SASEGT. The CDR3 is made up of 12 amino acids. Trimming left V 2 bases short and J 5 bases short, with 6 bases between.

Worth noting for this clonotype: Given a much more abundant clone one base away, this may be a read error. The CDR3 DNA sequence: TGCGCCAGCAGCTTGGTCCACAGGGCTAGAGATGGCTACACCTTC. As protein: CASSLVHRARDGYTF. The V and J genes are TRBV5-1 and TRBJ1-2; tentatively, D is TRBD1 (6 bases). The length of the CDR3 is 15 residues. Germline V gene lookup returns CDR1 SGHRS and CDR2 YFSETQ. V was shortened by 0 bases and J by 6 bases, with 15 bases between the two germline ends.

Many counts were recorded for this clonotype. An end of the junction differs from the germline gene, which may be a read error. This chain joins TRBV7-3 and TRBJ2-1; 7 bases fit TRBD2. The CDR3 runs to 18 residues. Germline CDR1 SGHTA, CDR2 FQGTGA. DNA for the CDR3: TGTGCCAGCAGCCTAACTGGGGCGCTAGCGGCCTCCTACAATGAGCAGTTCTTC. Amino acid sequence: CASSLTGALAASYNEQFF.

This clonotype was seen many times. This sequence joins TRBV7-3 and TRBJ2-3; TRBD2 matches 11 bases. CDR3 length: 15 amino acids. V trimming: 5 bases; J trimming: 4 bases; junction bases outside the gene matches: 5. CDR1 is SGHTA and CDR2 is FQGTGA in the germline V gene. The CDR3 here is CASSDSGGASDTQYF. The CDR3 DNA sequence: TGTGCCAGCAGCGATAGCGGGGGGGCGTCAGATACGCAGTATTTT.

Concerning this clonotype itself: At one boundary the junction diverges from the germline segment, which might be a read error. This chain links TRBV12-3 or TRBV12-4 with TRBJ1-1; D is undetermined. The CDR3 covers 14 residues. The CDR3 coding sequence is TGTGACAGCAGTTTTAGTCCGGGGAACACTGAAGCTTTCTTT. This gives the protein CDSSFSPGNTEAFF.

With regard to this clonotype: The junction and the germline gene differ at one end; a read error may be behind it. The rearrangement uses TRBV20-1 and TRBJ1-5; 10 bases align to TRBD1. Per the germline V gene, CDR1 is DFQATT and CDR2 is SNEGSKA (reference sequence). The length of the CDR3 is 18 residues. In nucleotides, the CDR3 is TGCTGTGCTAGAGACCCGACAGGGGGCCGAGGTAGCAATCAGCCCCAGCATTTT. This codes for CCARDPTGGRGSNQPQHF.

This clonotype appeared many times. The CDR3 here is CSANGDGPRQSMNTEAFF. In DNA form, the CDR3 reads TGCAGTGCTAACGGTGATGGTCCGAGGCAGAGTATGAACACTGAAGCTTTCTTT. The rearrangement joins TRBV20-1 to TRBJ1-1; D not certain. V was shortened by 4 bases and J by 0 bases, with 24 bases between the two germline ends. There are 18 residues in the CDR3. Germline V gene sequence: CDR1 DFQATT, CDR2 SNEGSKA (reference sequence).

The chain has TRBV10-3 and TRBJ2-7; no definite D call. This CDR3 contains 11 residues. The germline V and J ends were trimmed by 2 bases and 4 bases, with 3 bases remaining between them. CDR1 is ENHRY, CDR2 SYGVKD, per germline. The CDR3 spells CAISEKYEQYF. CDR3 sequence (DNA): TGTGCCATCAGTGAGAAGTACGAGCAGTACTTC.

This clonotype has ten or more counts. The CDR3 region is CASSFPGYNEQFF. The CDR3 DNA reads as TGTGCCAGCAGTTTTCCGGGGTACAATGAGCAGTTCTTC. The chain has TRBV12-3 or TRBV12-4 and TRBJ2-1; TRBD2 might be the D (5 bases). This CDR3 has 13 residues. With 3 bases removed from V and 4 bases from J, the gap between germline ends came to 7 bases.

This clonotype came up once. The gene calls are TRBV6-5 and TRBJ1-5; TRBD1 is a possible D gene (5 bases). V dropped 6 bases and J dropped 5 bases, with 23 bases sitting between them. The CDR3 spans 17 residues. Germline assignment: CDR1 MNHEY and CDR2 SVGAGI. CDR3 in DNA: TGTGCCAGCAGACGGGACGGCGGACCCCTCTCCCATCAGCCCCAGCATTTT. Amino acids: CASRRDGGPLSHQPQHF.

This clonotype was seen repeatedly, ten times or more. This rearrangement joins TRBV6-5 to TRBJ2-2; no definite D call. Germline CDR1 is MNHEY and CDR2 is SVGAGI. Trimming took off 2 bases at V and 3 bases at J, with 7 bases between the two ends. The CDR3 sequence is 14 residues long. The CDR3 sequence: CASSYGMDTGELFF. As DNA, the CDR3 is TGTGCCAGCAGTTACGGGATGGACACCGGGGAGCTGTTTTTT.

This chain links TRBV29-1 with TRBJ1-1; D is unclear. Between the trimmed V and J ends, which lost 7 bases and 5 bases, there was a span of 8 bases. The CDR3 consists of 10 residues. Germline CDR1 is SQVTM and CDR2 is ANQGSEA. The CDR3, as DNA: TGCAGCGCCCTGGGGACTGAAGCTTTCTTT. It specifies CSALGTEAFF. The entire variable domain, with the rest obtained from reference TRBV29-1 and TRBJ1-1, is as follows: SAVISQKPSRDICQRGTSLTIQCQVDSQVTMMFWYRQQPGQSLTLIATANQGSEATYESGFVIDKFPISRPNLTFSTLTVSNMSPEDSSIYLCSALGTEAFFGQGTRLTVV.

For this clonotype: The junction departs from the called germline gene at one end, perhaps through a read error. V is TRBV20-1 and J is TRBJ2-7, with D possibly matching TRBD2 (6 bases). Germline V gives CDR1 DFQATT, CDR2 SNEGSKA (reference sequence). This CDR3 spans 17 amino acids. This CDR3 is CCAYGLGRGMGSYEQYF. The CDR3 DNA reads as TGCTGTGCTTACGGTCTAGGGCGCGGGATGGGATCCTACGAGCAGTACTTC.

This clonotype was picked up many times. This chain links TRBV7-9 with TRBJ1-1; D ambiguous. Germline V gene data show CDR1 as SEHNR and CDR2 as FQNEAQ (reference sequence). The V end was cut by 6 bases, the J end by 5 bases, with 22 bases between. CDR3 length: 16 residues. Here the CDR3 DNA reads TGTGCCAGCAGTGAACAGTGGTCAGGAGGTGTGACTGAAGCTTTCTTT. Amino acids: CASSEQWSGGVTEAFF.

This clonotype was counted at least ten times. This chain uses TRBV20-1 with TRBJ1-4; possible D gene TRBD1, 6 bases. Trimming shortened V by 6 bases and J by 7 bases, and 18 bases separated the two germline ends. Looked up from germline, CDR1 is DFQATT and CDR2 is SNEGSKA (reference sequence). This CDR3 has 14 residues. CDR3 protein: CSAVRGRISEKLFF. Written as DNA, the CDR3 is TGCAGTGCGGTTAGGGGGAGAATTAGTGAAAAACTGTTTTTT.